Following are 17 T cell receptor beta chains from one sample sequenced in a study of cytomegalovirus exposure and HLA in healthy donors. In the PCR, 60 Vbeta and 13 Jbeta primers were used. Profiling relied on immunoSEQ multiplex PCR, and the TCRdb table lists in-frame clones only, not all of them. The data show roughly 77,000 clones, roughly 69% seen once. The sequenced sample was PBMCs. Receptors were obtained from a woman aged 45-65 years in good health and CMV-seropositive.

This sequence joins TRBV7-6 and TRBJ2-2; TRBD1 agrees at 9 bases. Germline assignment: CDR1 SGHVS and CDR2 FNYEAQ. The CDR3 is made up of 15 amino acids. V was clipped by 3 bases and J by 5 bases; unmatched bases: 4. CDR3 coding DNA: TGTGCCAGCAGCTTTCCGGGACAGGGAACCGGGGAGCTGTTTTTT. Translated, it gives CASSFPGQGTGELFF.

The rearrangement uses TRBV5-4 and TRBJ1-1, with D maybe TRBD1 (6 bases). Trimming stripped 9 bases from V and 3 bases from J, with 15 bases between. The CDR3 totals 13 residues. CDR1 is SGHNT and CDR2 is YYREEE in the germline V gene (reference sequence). This CDR3 is CATVQGRDTEAFF. For the CDR3, the DNA is TGTGCCACAGTCCAGGGGAGGGACACTGAAGCTTTCTTT.

This clone turned up a few times. For the CDR3, the DNA is TGTGCCAGCAGCCCGGGGTCGGCTTACGAGCAGTACGTC. Translated: CASSPGSAYEQYV. The chain carries TRBV2 and TRBJ2-7; D perhaps matches TRBD2 (5 bases). The CDR3 has 13 amino acids. CDR1 and CDR2 from the germline V gene are SNHLY and FYNNEI. The V end lost 6 bases, the J end lost 4 bases, and 13 bases lay between the germline ends.

V usage is TRBV18 and J usage is TRBJ2-7; 9 bases align to TRBD1. The CDR3 runs 14 residues. Unmatched junction bases numbered 7, after V lost 6 bases and J lost 4 bases. Germline V gene lookup returns CDR1 KGHSH and CDR2 LQKENI. CDR3 region: CASSEGQGNYEQYV. For the CDR3, the DNA is TGTGCCAGCTCGGAGGGACAGGGCAATTACGAGCAGTACGTC.

This rearrangement joins TRBV2 to TRBJ2-3; 10 bases agree with TRBD2. J gave up 3 bases and V 10 bases, and 13 bases lay outside the gene matches. The length of the CDR3 is 16 residues. CDR1 SNHLY and CDR2 FYNNEI come from the germline V gene. CDR3 DNA: TGTGCCAACGAGGGGAGTTCACTAGCGGGGACAGATACGCAGTATTTT. As protein: CANEGSSLAGTDTQYF.

The rearrangement links TRBV7-3 to TRBJ1-1; 9 nucleotides match TRBD1. V shed 5 bases, J shed 1 base, and the junction held 5 bases outside the gene matches. The germline V gene has CDR1 SGHTA and CDR2 FQGTGA. This CDR3 is 15 amino acids long. CDR3 protein: CASSVQGARNTEAFF. The CDR3 coding sequence is TGTGCCAGCAGCGTACAGGGGGCGAGGAACACTGAAGCTTTCTTT.

This clone was recorded only once. This chain links TRBV5-1 with TRBJ1-1; 8 positions match TRBD1. This CDR3 region has 13 residues. V lost 3 bases, J lost 11 bases, and 9 bases stayed unmatched. CDR1 is SGHRS, CDR2 YFSETQ, per germline. DNA for the CDR3: TGCGCCAGCAGCTCCGGGACAGGAGTCGTTGCTTTCTTT. Encoded protein: CASSSGTGVVAFF.

The V call is TRBV4-1, the J call TRBJ1-3; D perhaps matches TRBD1 (6 bases). This CDR3 is 15 amino acids long. Germline loops: CDR1 MGHRA, CDR2 YSYEKL. The V gene lost 0 bases and the J gene lost 5 bases, with 11 bases spanning the gap. The CDR3 region has the DNA TGCGCCAGCAGCCAAGATAGCCAGGGGAGAAACACCATATATTTT. Translated: CASSQDSQGRNTIYF.

This rearrangement joins TRBV15 to TRBJ2-7, with a tentative D call TRBD1 (5 bases). Germline CDR1 LNHNV, CDR2 YYDKDF (reference sequence). The V gene lost 0 bases and the J gene lost 6 bases, with 15 bases spanning the gap. The CDR3 spans 15 residues. CDR3 residues: CATSRDVRASVEQYV. CDR3 DNA: TGTGCCACCAGCAGAGATGTCAGGGCGTCGGTCGAGCAGTACGTC.

The chain links TRBV10-1 to TRBJ2-1, with D tentatively TRBD1 (7 bases). The V end was cut by 2 bases, the J end by 10 bases, with 12 bases between. CDR3 length: 13 amino acids. Looked up from germline, CDR1 is WNHNN and CDR2 is SYGVQD (reference sequence). The CDR3 region is CASSETRGVEQFF. Written as DNA, the CDR3 is TGCGCCAGCAGTGAGACCAGGGGGGTAGAGCAGTTCTTC.

The chain combines TRBV7-6 with TRBJ1-1; 9 nucleotides align to TRBD1. This CDR3 has 14 amino acids. Germline trimming cut 4 bases from V and 4 bases from J; bases unmatched to any gene: 4. Germline-derived CDR1 and CDR2 are SGHVS and FNYEAQ. The CDR3 spells CASSSDRGVTEAFF. CDR3 sequence (DNA): TGTGCCAGCAGCTCCGACAGGGGGGTCACTGAAGCTTTCTTT.

The chain carries TRBV6-1 and TRBJ1-5, with 7 nucleotides matching TRBD1. Germline CDR1 reads MNHNS; CDR2 reads SASEGT. The CDR3 consists of 15 residues. V was clipped by 8 bases and J by 4 bases; unmatched bases: 11. The DNA of the CDR3 is TGTGCCAGCTTATTAAGGGGGACAGCTAATCAGCCCCAGCATTTT. It yields the protein CASLLRGTANQPQHF.

The chain employs TRBV6-6 and TRBJ1-6, with D maybe TRBD1 (6 bases). V was clipped by 8 bases and J by 2 bases, with 16 bases between them. The length of the CDR3 is 16 residues. The germline CDR1 and CDR2 sequences are MNHNY and SVGAGI (reference sequence). CDR3 sequence reads: CASCLANRAYNSPLHF. As DNA, the CDR3 is TGTGCCAGCTGTTTGGCGAACAGGGCCTATAATTCACCCCTCCACTTT.

This clone has just one count. V and J are TRBV6-6 and TRBJ2-3; 11 nucleotides line up with TRBD1. After removal of 2 bases from V and 5 bases from J, the junction contained 3 bases not matched to a gene. CDR1 is MNHNY and CDR2 is SVGAGI in the germline V gene (reference sequence). This CDR3 spans 15 amino acids. The CDR3 DNA follows: TGTGCCAGCAGTTACGGACAGGGGGCTTTAGATACGCAGTATTTT. Protein: CASSYGQGALDTQYF.

The chain recombines TRBV28 with TRBJ2-5; 10 bases are a match to TRBD2. The CDR3 has 15 amino acids. J was trimmed by 1 base and V by 5 bases; bases with no gene match: 4. Germline CDR1 is MDHEN and CDR2 is SYDVKM. The CDR3 is CASSLTSGAQETQYF. In DNA, the CDR3 is TGTGCCAGCAGTCTAACTAGCGGGGCCCAAGAGACCCAGTACTTC.

This clone is deemed medium-sized (0.01 to 0.1%). The chain uses TRBV4-2 and TRBJ1-2; 9 nucleotides agree with TRBD1. Trimming took 6 bases from V and 6 from J; bases not matched to a gene: 8. This CDR3 is built from 14 residues. The germline gives CDR1 LGHNA, CDR2 YNFKEQ. CDR3 region: CASSPTGGRDGYTF. The CDR3 DNA sequence: TGTGCCAGCAGTCCAACAGGGGGCAGGGATGGCTACACCTTC.

The chain combines TRBV27 with TRBJ2-5, with D possibly being TRBD1 (6 bases). CDR1 and CDR2 (germline): MNHEY, SMNVEV (reference sequence). This CDR3 region has 16 residues. With 2 bases removed from V and 1 base from J, the gap between germline ends came to 14 bases. CDR3 residues: CASSLGKGHLQETQYF. CDR3 coding DNA: TGTGCCAGCAGTTTAGGAAAGGGACACCTCCAAGAGACCCAGTACTTC.